This T cell receptor (beta chain) was profiled in a study of a mutant IDH1 vaccine in newly diagnosed glioma. The germline V and J ends were trimmed by 1 base and 3 bases, with 4 bases remaining between them. This CDR3 contains 12 residues. CDR1 MDHEN and CDR2 SYDVKM come from the germline V gene. Regarding time point: week 35, safety follow-up. Each dose of the vaccine consisted of 300 ug of mutant IDH1 20-mer peptide, with topical imiquimod. About this clone itself: Its antigen is not known.

Generated by immunoSEQ multiplex PCR, the TCRdb table keeps only in-frame clones and is missing some. There are some 61,000 clones in the sample; roughly 80% occur only once, and roughly 12% lies in the top ten. This specimen consisted of PBMCs, obtained from a glioma patient whose treatment included an IDH1 peptide vaccine. V and J are TRBV28 and TRBJ2-7; D call uncertain. The TCR originated in a man aged 18-30 years with glioma. Here the CDR3 reads CASSLYNYEQYF. The CDR3 bases are TGTGCCAGCAGTTTATACAACTACGAGCAGTACTTC.